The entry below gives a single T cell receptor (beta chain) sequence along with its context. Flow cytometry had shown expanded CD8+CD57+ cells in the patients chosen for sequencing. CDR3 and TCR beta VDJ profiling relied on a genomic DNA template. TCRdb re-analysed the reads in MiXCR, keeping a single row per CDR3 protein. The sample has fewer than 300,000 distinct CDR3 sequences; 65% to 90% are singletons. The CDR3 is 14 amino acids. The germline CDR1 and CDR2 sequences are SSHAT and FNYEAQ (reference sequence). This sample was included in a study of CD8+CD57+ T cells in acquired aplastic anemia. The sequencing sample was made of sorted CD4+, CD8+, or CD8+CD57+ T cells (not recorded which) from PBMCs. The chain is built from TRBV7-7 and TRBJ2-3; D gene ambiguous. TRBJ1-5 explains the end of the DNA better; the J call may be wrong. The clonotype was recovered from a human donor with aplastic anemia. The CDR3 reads CASSLAYSNDTQHF. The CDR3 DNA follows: TGTGCCAGCAGCTTAGCGTATAGCAATGATACGCAGCATTTT.